These 20 T cell receptor beta chains share one sample of origin, sequenced in a study of breast tumors, draining lymph nodes, adjacent tissues. The lymph nodes were axillary draining lymph nodes from breast cancer patients. From the multiplex PCR reads, TCRdb called clonotypes with MiXCR, one entry per CDR3 protein. This sample yields over 200,000 distinct CDR3 sequences, of which about 32% are seen a single time; 1.4% belongs to the top ten. Sequencing used axillary lymph node tissue. These receptors were obtained from a female donor with breast cancer. Some clones in this sample may be carry-over from other donors' samples.

This clonotype was seen only a few times. This sequence joins TRBV30 and TRBJ2-2; 8 bases fit TRBD1. The germline gives CDR1 GTSNPN, CDR2 SVGIG (reference sequence). This CDR3 is built from 14 residues. The V gene end was trimmed by 2 bases and the J gene end by 6 bases; junction bases not matched to a gene: 5. CDR3 in amino acids: CAWSHRGSPGELFF. In DNA, the CDR3 is TGTGCCTGGAGTCACAGGGGGAGCCCCGGGGAGCTGTTTTTT.

The chain carries TRBV24-1 and TRBJ2-1; 11 bases agree with TRBD2. This CDR3 has 16 amino acids. Germline V gives CDR1 KGHDR, CDR2 SFDVKD. The V gene end was trimmed by 4 bases and the J gene end by 7 bases; junction bases not matched to a gene: 8. The CDR3 spells CATSDPGTSGKNEQFF. Here the CDR3 DNA reads TGTGCCACCAGTGACCCCGGGACTAGCGGCAAAAATGAGCAGTTCTTC.

The chain recombines TRBV11-2 with TRBJ2-5; weak D call: TRBD2 (6 bases). Germline-derived CDR1 and CDR2 are SGHAT and FQNNGV. This CDR3 region has 16 residues. V was trimmed by 5 bases and J by 7 bases, leaving 23 bases between them. This CDR3 reads CASSRGVAAEGGTQYF. For the CDR3, the DNA is TGTGCCAGCAGCCGCGGAGTGGCGGCAGAGGGAGGGACCCAGTACTTC.

With respect to this clonotype: A much bigger clone sits one base away, suggesting this may be a read error. V and J are TRBV6-4 and TRBJ2-7; D remains unclear. The V end lost 5 bases, the J end lost 2 bases, and 16 bases lay between the germline ends. The germline CDR1 and CDR2 sequences are MRHNA and SNTAGT. The CDR3 loop spans 15 amino acids. CDR3 bases: TGTGCCAGCAGTCGTGACGTTTGGTTCCCCTACGAGCAGTACTTC. This sequence encodes CASSRDVWFPYEQYF.

This clonotype was detected ten times or more. The chain joins TRBV30 to TRBJ2-2, with a tentative D call TRBD2 (5 bases). Germline CDR1 is GTSNPN and CDR2 is SVGIG (reference sequence). This CDR3 has 14 residues. The ends were cut back, 3 bases at V and 2 bases at J, with 10 bases in the middle. The CDR3 nucleotides read TGTGCCTGGAGATTCAGCGGAAACACCGGGGAGCTGTTTTTT. It codes for CAWRFSGNTGELFF.

The V gene is TRBV20-1, the J gene TRBJ1-6, with 7 bases identical to TRBD1. The length of the CDR3 is 14 residues. Germline CDR1 and CDR2: DFQATT and SNEGSKA (reference sequence). The trim removed 2 bases at V and 13 bases at J, leaving 11 bases unmatched. The CDR3 DNA reads as TGCAGTGCTAGATTTGGCCAGGGGGTTTCGCCCCTCCACTTT. This sequence encodes CSARFGQGVSPLHF.

This clonotype was recorded many times. The chain recombines TRBV10-3 with TRBJ2-1; 7 bases line up with TRBD1. CDR1 is ENHRY, CDR2 SYGVKD, per germline. The CDR3 is 13 residues long. Losses at the gene ends were 4 bases for V and 8 bases for J; bases not matched to a gene: 5. The CDR3 loop reads CAISGDRVYEQFF. The DNA for the CDR3 is TGTGCCATCAGTGGTGACAGGGTCTATGAGCAGTTCTTC.

In the case of this clonotype: This clone may be a read error of a much larger clone one base away. This chain uses TRBV20-1 with TRBJ2-1, with 8 positions matching TRBD2. The CDR3 extends over 14 amino acids. CDR1 and CDR2 from the germline V gene are DFQATT and SNEGSKA (reference sequence). The CDR3 coding sequence is TGCAGTGCTAGATCCTGGACTAGCCACAATGAGCGGTTCTTC. It is translated as CSARSWTSHNERFF.

Many counts were recorded for this clonotype. The chain couples TRBV3-1 to TRBJ2-1, with D unclear. Germline-derived CDR1 and CDR2 are LGHDT and YNNKEL (reference sequence). V lost 1 base and J 7 bases, leaving 5 bases between the germline ends. The CDR3 extends over 12 amino acids. The chain's CDR3 is CASSQVPNEQFF. The CDR3 DNA is TGTGCCAGCAGCCAAGTCCCTAATGAGCAGTTCTTC.

This clonotype was counted ten times or more. This chain uses TRBV5-1 with TRBJ1-6, with D tentatively TRBD1 (5 bases). The CDR3 loop spans 14 amino acids. The germline CDR1 and CDR2 sequences are SGHRS and YFSETQ. V was cut by 3 bases and J by 5 bases, with 9 bases left in between. CDR3 sequence reads: CASSSGRDNSPLHF. The DNA for the CDR3 is TGCGCCAGCAGCTCTGGCAGGGATAATTCACCCCTCCACTTT.

This clonotype was detected ten times or more. This chain links TRBV25-1 with TRBJ2-2, with TRBD1 matching over 7 bases. CDR3 size: 15 residues. The germline CDR1 and CDR2 sequences are MGHDK and SYGVNS. V lost 3 bases, J lost 2 bases, and 3 bases stayed unmatched. CDR3 coding DNA: TGTGCCAGCAGTGACCGACAGGGAAACACCGGGGAGCTGTTTTTT. Encoded protein: CASSDRQGNTGELFF.

The CDR3: CASRPPGREGYTF. The DNA for the CDR3 is TGTGCCAGCAGACCCCCTGGGAGGGAAGGCTACACCTTC. V is TRBV28 and J is TRBJ1-2; no firm D call. The V end lost 6 bases, the J end lost 8 bases, and 16 bases lay between the germline ends. The CDR3 is 13 residues long. The germline CDR1 and CDR2 sequences are MDHEN and SYDVKM.

This clonotype was recorded many times. The V and J genes are TRBV5-1 and TRBJ2-2; D is possibly TRBD1 (5 bases). Germline V gene lookup returns CDR1 SGHRS and CDR2 YFSETQ. V lost 3 bases and J lost 1, with 16 bases in between. The length of the CDR3 is 17 residues. As DNA, the CDR3 is TGCGCCAGCAGCTCAAGCAGGGTCTTGGGGAACACCGGGGAGCTGTTTTTT. This codes for CASSSSRVLGNTGELFF. Drawing the rest from reference TRBV5-1 and TRBJ2-2, the complete variable domain is KAGVTQTPRYLIKTRGQQVTLSCSPISGHRSVSWYQQTPGQGLQFLFEYFSETQRNKGNFPGRFSGRQFSNSRSEMNVSTLELGDSALYLCASSSSRVLGNTGELFFGEGSRLTVL.

Remarks on this clonotype: A read error is possible here, since a much larger clone lies one base away. This rearrangement joins TRBV6-6 to TRBJ2-2, with a weak D call TRBD2 (6 bases). Germline V lookup: CDR1 MNHNY, CDR2 SVGAGI (reference sequence). With 10 bases removed from V and 5 bases from J, the gap between germline ends came to 23 bases. The CDR3 totals 16 residues. This CDR3 reads CATAGPGEPRTGELFF. In nucleotides, the CDR3 is TGTGCCACCGCGGGACCGGGAGAGCCAAGAACCGGGGAGCTGTTTTTT.

V gene TRBV20-1 combines with J gene TRBJ2-3; maybe TRBD2 (7 bases). This CDR3 has 17 amino acids. With 0 bases removed from V and 11 bases from J, the gap between germline ends came to 27 bases. The germline V gene encodes CDR1 DFQATT and CDR2 SNEGSKA (reference sequence). The CDR3 here is CSARDPKSGGSYNEQYF. The CDR3 DNA follows: TGCAGTGCTAGAGATCCCAAGTCGGGGGGCTCCTACAATGAGCAGTATTTT.

The chain uses TRBV12-3 or TRBV12-4 and TRBJ1-2; D is unclear. CDR3 size: 12 residues. The ends were cut back, 7 bases at V and 6 bases at J, with 12 bases in the middle. In nucleotides, the CDR3 is TGTGCCAGCACCCTGGGGTGTAATGGCTACACCTTC. Residues: CASTLGCNGYTF.

This clonotype was counted at least ten times. The junction differs from germline at one of its ends, possibly a read error. The chain uses TRBV6-5 and TRBJ2-7; D remains unclear. The CDR3 spans 15 residues. Per the germline V gene, CDR1 is MNHEY and CDR2 is SVGAGI. DNA of the CDR3: TGTGCCAGCAGTCACTCGCCGGCCCGGACCTACGAGCAGTACTTC. Its translation: CASSHSPARTYEQYF.

This clonotype has at least ten counts. The CDR3: CASSFGGNTGELFF. The CDR3 DNA is TGTGCCAGCAGTTTTGGGGGAAACACCGGGGAGCTGTTTTTT. This rearrangement joins TRBV12-3 or TRBV12-4 to TRBJ2-2, with D perhaps matching TRBD1 or TRBD2 (5 bases each). The V gene lost 3 bases and the J gene lost 2 bases, with 7 bases spanning the gap. The CDR3 contains 14 residues.

This clonotype has more than one count but fewer than ten. The chain's CDR3 is CASTTQGSYTEAFF. The CDR3 bases are TGTGCCAGCACGACTCAGGGATCGTACACTGAAGCTTTCTTT. The chain recombines TRBV5-6 with TRBJ1-1, with D tentatively TRBD1 (5 bases). Germline V gene lookup returns CDR1 SGHDT and CDR2 YYEEEE. The CDR3 spans 14 residues. Trimming stripped 6 bases from V and 3 bases from J, with 15 bases between.

This rearrangement joins TRBV14 to TRBJ2-7; D might be TRBD1 (5 bases). The CDR3 consists of 14 residues. In germline, CDR1 is SGHDN, CDR2 FVKESK. The V gene lost 0 bases and the J gene lost 3 bases, with 9 bases spanning the gap. The CDR3: CASSQEWGSYEQYF. The CDR3 DNA follows: TGTGCCAGCAGCCAAGAATGGGGCAGCTACGAGCAGTACTTC.